This T cell receptor (beta chain) originates from a study of shared clonotypes between healthy human individuals. About the research overall: Three plates each covered CD4 naive and memory; CD8 naive two, CD8 memory one. General study findings and limits: Naive subsets tended to show greater estimated richness than memory subsets. Shared clonotypes: roughly 4.5% naive CD4, under 4% naive CD8, about 2.5% memory CD4, approximately 0.41% memory CD8.

As concerns this clone: Its cognate antigen is unknown.

Measured with immunoSEQ multiplex PCR; TCRdb has only the in-frame clones, and not every one. The table records 2,500,000 or so clones, more than 80% of them present only once. What was sequenced was naive CD4+ T cells sorted from blood. Subset denoted: CD45RA+ positively selected. The receptor comes from a man aged 18 to 29 in good health.

CDR3 sequence reads: CACDAGNTIYF. Written as DNA, the CDR3 is TGTGCCTGTGACGCTGGAAACACCATATATTTT. The gene calls are TRBV30 and TRBJ1-3; no reliable D call. Germline lookup yields CDR1 GTSNPN and CDR2 SVGIG (reference sequence). Trimming pared 6 bases from V and 2 bases from J, leaving 5 bases between. The CDR3 has 11 amino acids.